The T cell receptor (beta chain) under discussion was sequenced for a study of a mutant IDH1 vaccine in newly diagnosed glioma. Sequenced by immunoSEQ multiplex PCR; TCRdb stores in-frame clones only, minus some. The profile shows about 42,000 clones, 65% to 90% of them singletons. The time point denotes: week 35, safety follow-up. It was 300 ug of mutant IDH1 20-mer peptide that made up each vaccine dose, given with topical imiquimod. The study gave patients eight vaccinations in weeks 1, 3, 5, 7, 11, 15, 19, 23. Study-wide findings and caveats: Pseudoprogression seemed unrelated to changes in top peripheral T cell clonotypes.

About this clone itself: Its antigen is unknown.

Germline CDR1 reads MNHEY; CDR2 reads SMNVEV (reference sequence). The CDR3 spans 14 residues. V lost 3 bases and J lost 3, with 8 bases in between. The source was PBMCs, collected from a glioma patient whose treatment included an IDH1 peptide vaccine. V usage is TRBV27 and J usage is TRBJ1-4, with a possible D match to TRBD1 (6 bases). This sequence was found in a woman between 45 and 65 years old with glioma. The CDR3 here is CASSFGTPNEKLFF. For the CDR3, the DNA is TGTGCCAGCAGTTTCGGGACACCTAATGAAAAACTGTTTTTT.